This TCR beta chain appears in the sequencing data of a study of cytomegalovirus exposure and HLA in healthy donors. Primers for the PCR totalled 60 Vbeta and 13 Jbeta. This table comes from immunoSEQ multiplex PCR, and its TCRdb copy is limited to in-frame clones, with some not included. The sample lists about 210,000 clones, around 80% occurring once. The V and J ends lost 3 bases and 8 bases respectively, with 14 bases between them. CDR3 length equals 14 residues. The germline gives CDR1 LNHDA, CDR2 SQIVND (reference sequence). The receptor comes from a boy between 10 and 17 years old in good health and CMV-seronegative. This sequence joins TRBV19 and TRBJ2-1; the D gene is possibly TRBD2 (6 bases). Specimen: PBMCs. In nucleotides, the CDR3 is TGTGCCAGTAGTATTAATGTGGGGGGAGATGAGCAGTTCTTC. Amino acids: CASSINVGGDEQFF.